The clone carrying this TCR beta chain was counted at least ten times. What it binds is not known. This record belongs to a study of T cells in Graves' hyperthyroidism and ophthalmopathy. General study results and limits: Most thyroid clonotypes expanded above 0.001 were also detected in blood.

After removal of 4 bases from V and 5 bases from J, the junction contained 11 bases not matched to a gene. Germline CDR1 is SNHLY and CDR2 is FYNNEI. The CDR3 runs to 15 residues. Amplification yielded TCR beta CDR3 regions, with RNA transcripts as the source. When the TCR CDR3 underwent first-round RT-PCR, the HTBI primer set was used. TCRdb independently ran MiXCR on the multiplex PCR reads; one entry per CDR3 protein. The table has 330,000 or so distinct CDR3 sequences, over 15% seen once. Specimen: blood. The chain joins TRBV2 to TRBJ2-7, with 7 bases matching TRBD2. This clonotype originated in a woman in her forties with Graves' ophthalmopathy. The CDR3 reads CASSGITGGGNEQYF. The CDR3, as DNA: TGTGCCAGCAGTGGTATAACGGGAGGAGGAAACGAGCAGTACTTC.